Presented here are 20 T cell receptor beta chains from one specimen sequenced in a study of cytotoxic CD8 clonotypes in ibrutinib-treated CLL. Produced via immunoSEQ multiplex PCR; TCRdb's table is partial and in-frame only. The sample comprises roughly 190,000 clones, over 55% of which are singletons, and 13% rests with the top ten. The material sequenced was PBMCs, taken after 24 months of ibrutinib treatment. These receptors were obtained from a human donor with chronic lymphocytic leukemia.

V usage is TRBV6-5 and J usage is TRBJ2-5; D gene unclear. The CDR3 has 13 residues. Trimming cost V 2 bases and J 7 bases, with 11 bases left between them. The germline V gene encodes CDR1 MNHEY and CDR2 SVGAGI. CDR3 DNA sequence: TGTGCCAGCAGTTACACATGGCGGTCGACCCAGTACTTC. Translated, it gives CASSYTWRSTQYF.

This chain uses TRBV27 with TRBJ2-5; 7 bases agree with TRBD1. With V trimmed by 8 bases and J by 5 bases, 11 bases remained unmatched. Germline V gene data show CDR1 as MNHEY and CDR2 as SMNVEV (reference sequence). The CDR3 is made up of 14 amino acids. The CDR3 coding sequence is TGTGCCAGCCAAAGACAGGGAGTAGCGGAGACCCAGTACTTC. This gives the protein CASQRQGVAETQYF.

V is TRBV7-2 and J is TRBJ2-7, with D perhaps given as TRBD1 or TRBD2 (5 bases each). V was clipped by 2 bases and J by 3 bases, with 14 bases between them. CDR1 and CDR2 (germline): SGHTA, FQGNSA. There are 15 residues in the CDR3. In DNA form, the CDR3 reads TGTGCCAGCAGCTTACAGGGTAGTCGGGGCTACGAGCAGTACTTC. Protein: CASSLQGSRGYEQYF. The full variable domain, in which reference TRBV7-2 and TRBJ2-7 provide the parts outside the CDR3, is GAGVSQSPSNKVTEKGKDVELRCDPISGHTALYWYRQSLGQGLEFLIYFQGNSAPDKSGLPSDRFSAERTGGSVSTLTIQRTQQEDSAVYLCASSLQGSRGYEQYFGPGTRLTVT.

V usage is TRBV5-4 and J usage is TRBJ2-1; 8 nucleotides match TRBD2. This CDR3 is 14 amino acids long. With V trimmed by 4 bases and J by 3 bases, 3 bases remained unmatched. The germline CDR1 and CDR2 sequences are SGHNT and YYREEE (reference sequence). The CDR3 DNA sequence: TGTGCCAGCAGCGATAGCGGGGTCTACAATGAGCAGTTCTTC. Protein product: CASSDSGVYNEQFF.

This chain connects TRBV27 to TRBJ2-5; a possible D gene is TRBD1 (5 bases). The CDR3 runs 16 residues. V was clipped by 7 bases and J by 2 bases, with 20 bases between them. Germline CDR1 MNHEY, CDR2 SMNVEV (reference sequence). CDR3 sequence reads: CASNPGGVGLQETQYF. The CDR3 DNA sequence: TGTGCCAGCAACCCCGGCGGAGTGGGGCTGCAAGAGACCCAGTACTTC.

V and J are TRBV9 and TRBJ2-7, with 7 bases aligning to TRBD1. This CDR3 contains 16 residues. Germline V gene lookup returns CDR1 SGDLS and CDR2 YYNGEE. The V gene end was trimmed by 0 bases and the J gene end by 2 bases; junction bases not matched to a gene: 8. CDR3 sequence (DNA): TGTGCCAGCAGCGTAGGGCCTACGACAGGGACCTACGAGCAGTACTTC. The encoded protein is CASSVGPTTGTYEQYF.

In its sample, this clone was seen a few times. This chain joins TRBV7-9 and TRBJ2-7; 9 nucleotides line up with TRBD1. CDR1 is SEHNR and CDR2 is FQNEAQ in the germline V gene (reference sequence). With 1 base clipped from V and 2 bases from J, the junction kept 6 bases outside the gene matches. The length of the CDR3 is 16 residues. CDR3: CASSLGGTGYPYEQYF. The CDR3 DNA sequence: TGTGCCAGCAGCTTAGGCGGGACAGGGTACCCCTACGAGCAGTACTTC.

This clone showed up just a few times. V gene TRBV10-3 combines with J gene TRBJ2-3, with D unclear. V lost 6 bases to trimming and J lost 1 base, with 17 bases between them. CDR1 and CDR2 from the germline V gene are ENHRY and SYGVKD. The CDR3 length is 16 residues. The CDR3 bases are TGTGCCATCAGCATTTCAGGACCTCCTGGCACAGATACGCAGTATTTT. Amino acids: CAISISGPPGTDTQYF.

V is TRBV30 and J is TRBJ1-1; D perhaps matches TRBD1 (5 bases). The germline gives CDR1 GTSNPN, CDR2 SVGIG (reference sequence). This CDR3 region has 13 residues. Trimming took 1 base from V and 2 from J, leaving 8 bases between them. CDR3 DNA: TGTGCCTGGAGTGCCAGGGCAAACACTGAAGCTTTCTTT. Encoded protein: CAWSARANTEAFF.

This chain joins TRBV9 and TRBJ2-2; possible D gene TRBD2, 5 bases. V lost 0 bases to trimming and J lost 4 bases, with 13 bases between them. CDR3 size: 16 residues. Germline V gene data show CDR1 as SGDLS and CDR2 as YYNGEE. CDR3 bases: TGTGCCAGCAGCGTAGGTCCGGGATCGGGCACCGGGGAGCTGTTTTTT. This encodes CASSVGPGSGTGELFF. Full variable domain (remainder filled in from reference TRBV9 and TRBJ2-2): DSGVTQTPKHLITATGQRVTLRCSPRSGDLSVYWYQQSLDQGLQFLIQYYNGEERAKGNILERFSAQQFPDLHSELNLSSLELGDSALYFCASSVGPGSGTGELFFGEGSRLTVL.

This clone has only a few counts. This chain uses TRBV27 with TRBJ2-7; 11 nucleotides match TRBD1. V shed 6 bases, J shed 3 bases, and the junction held 7 bases outside the gene matches. The length of the CDR3 is 15 residues. Looked up from germline, CDR1 is MNHEY and CDR2 is SMNVEV (reference sequence). CDR3 loop: CASRRTGTGGYEQYF. The CDR3 DNA sequence: TGTGCCAGCAGGCGCACCGGGACAGGGGGCTACGAGCAGTACTTC.

This chain connects TRBV5-6 to TRBJ2-7; 10 bases are shared with TRBD2. Trimming removed 0 bases from V and 1 base from J; junction bases left unmatched: 4. CDR3 length equals 16 residues. In germline, CDR1 is SGHDT, CDR2 YYEEEE. The CDR3 loop is CASSLAGLALSYEQYF. Here the CDR3 DNA reads TGTGCCAGCAGCTTGGCGGGACTAGCGCTTTCCTACGAGCAGTACTTC. Full variable domain (missing parts from reference TRBV5-6 and TRBJ2-7): DAGVTQSPTHLIKTRGQQVTLRCSPKSGHDTVSWYQQALGQGPQFIFQYYEEEERQRGNFPDRFSGHQFPNYSSELNVNALLLGDSALYLCASSLAGLALSYEQYFGPGTRLTVT.

The chain has TRBV18 and TRBJ2-7; 7 nucleotides match TRBD1. Germline V gene lookup returns CDR1 KGHSH and CDR2 LQKENI. Trimming took 8 bases from V and 3 from J; bases not matched to a gene: 1. The CDR3 length is 11 residues. CDR3 bases: TGTGCCAGCCGGGACAGCTACGAGCAGTACTTC. Translating it yields CASRDSYEQYF.

V gene TRBV19 combines with J gene TRBJ2-1; tentatively, D is TRBD1 (6 bases). The CDR3 is 13 residues long. Trimming left V 5 bases short and J 13 bases short, with 18 bases between. Germline V CDR1 and CDR2: LNHDA, SQIVND (reference sequence). DNA for the CDR3: TGTGCCAGTAGTCCCGGAGCCCGACAGGTACAGTTCTTC. Protein: CASSPGARQVQFF.

This chain connects TRBV6-6 to TRBJ1-2; D might be TRBD1 (5 bases). CDR1 is MNHNY and CDR2 is SVGAGI in the germline V gene (reference sequence). V was clipped by 4 bases and J by 4 bases, with 13 bases between them. The CDR3 totals 14 residues. The CDR3 spells CASSSTAYLYGYTF. In DNA, the CDR3 is TGTGCCAGCAGTTCGACAGCGTACCTCTATGGCTACACCTTC.

This rearrangement joins TRBV7-9 to TRBJ2-2; D is possibly TRBD1 or TRBD2 (6 bases each). Per the germline V gene, CDR1 is SEHNR and CDR2 is FQNEAQ (reference sequence). This CDR3 has 17 residues. V dropped 5 bases and J dropped 1 base, with 17 bases sitting between them. This CDR3 is CASSPRMGGLNTGELFF. The DNA for the CDR3 is TGTGCCAGCAGCCCGCGGATGGGGGGCTTGAACACCGGGGAGCTGTTTTTT.

J is TRBJ2-1 and V is TRBV30; the D is unclear. Looked up from germline, CDR1 is GTSNPN and CDR2 is SVGIG (reference sequence). V was clipped by 2 bases and J by 8 bases, with 10 bases between them. The CDR3 has 12 amino acids. The CDR3 DNA reads as TGTGCCTGGAGTTTAGGGAATCATGAGCAGTTCTTC. This translates into CAWSLGNHEQFF.

The gene calls are TRBV29-1 and TRBJ1-1; 7 nucleotides match TRBD1. The CDR3 covers 13 residues. Trimming took 7 bases from V and 6 from J; bases not matched to a gene: 11. Germline V lookup: CDR1 SQVTM, CDR2 ANQGSEA. The CDR3 region is CSAGTANTPEAFF. The CDR3, as DNA: TGCAGCGCAGGGACAGCAAACACCCCTGAAGCTTTCTTT.

This clone appeared a few times. This chain's CDR3 is CSGQGPYGYTF. The CDR3 DNA follows: TGCAGCGGACAGGGGCCCTATGGCTACACCTTC. This chain links TRBV29-1 with TRBJ1-2; TRBD1 matches 8 bases. The trim removed 7 bases at V and 4 bases at J, leaving 2 bases unmatched. The CDR3 is 11 amino acids. The germline V gene encodes CDR1 SQVTM and CDR2 ANQGSEA. The full variable domain, completed using reference TRBV29-1 and TRBJ1-2, is SAVISQKPSRDICQRGTSLTIQCQVDSQVTMMFWYRQQPGQSLTLIATANQGSEATYESGFVIDKFPISRPNLTFSTLTVSNMSPEDSSIYLCSGQGPYGYTFGSGTRLTVV.

This clone appeared once. The chain carries TRBV30 and TRBJ1-2; 7 bases line up with TRBD1. The CDR3 covers 15 residues. CDR1 GTSNPN and CDR2 SVGIG come from the germline V gene (reference sequence). Losses at the gene ends were 6 bases for V and 6 bases for J; bases not matched to a gene: 16. The DNA for the CDR3 is TGTGCCTGCCAAGCTACCGGGACAGCCAACCATGGCTACACCTTC. Protein: CACQATGTANHGYTF.